This is a list of T cell receptor beta chains from one sample in a study of Siglec-9 on CD8 T cells in melanoma. Measured with immunoSEQ multiplex PCR; TCRdb has only the in-frame clones, and not every one. Among 25,000 to 30,000 clones listed, 80% were seen once. The sequencing input was Siglec-9- CD8+ T cells sorted from blood. Receptors originate from a human donor in good health. The CDR3 runs from the conserved cysteine through the conserved F or W. D genes are given only for firm matches. A clone size is listed for some rows: how often the clone was seen (once, few, many), or a class if it is expanded.

d_gene	j_gene	v_gene	abundance	CDR3aa	CDR3nt
TRBD1	TRBJ2-1	TRBV28	.	CASSLTQGFHEQFF	TGTGCCAGCAGTTTAACACAGGGGTTCCATGAGCAGTTCTTC
.	TRBJ2-1	TRBV4-1	.	CASSQSPGSYNEQFF	TGCGCCAGCAGCCAATCTCCGGGAAGCTACAATGAGCAGTTCTTC
TRBD1	TRBJ1-2	TRBV10-3	.	CAINPGTGGPNYGYTF	TGTGCCATCAACCCCGGGACAGGGGGCCCTAACTATGGCTACACCTTC
TRBD1	TRBJ2-1	TRBV6-4	once	CASGTGDYNEQFF	TGTGCCAGCGGGACAGGGGACTACAATGAGCAGTTCTTC
.	TRBJ2-2	TRBV19	.	CATPGRPTGELFF	TGTGCCACCCCGGGCAGACCCACCGGGGAGCTGTTTTTT
.	TRBJ1-4	TRBV29-1	.	CSVGRNEKLFF	TGCAGCGTTGGGAGGAATGAAAAACTGTTTTTT
TRBD2	TRBJ2-1	TRBV10-2	.	CASKASGTHNEQFF	TGCGCCAGCAAGGCTAGCGGGACCCACAATGAGCAGTTCTTC
TRBD1	TRBJ1-1	TRBV30	.	CAWSGQGVLSGTEAFF	TGTGCCTGGAGTGGACAGGGGGTTCTTAGCGGCACTGAAGCTTTCTTT
TRBD2	TRBJ2-2	TRBV5-6	.	CASSVTSGGNTGELFF	TGTGCCAGCAGCGTCACTAGCGGGGGGAACACCGGGGAGCTGTTTTTT
.	TRBJ1-5	TRBV28	.	CASSSPIPLGSDNQPQHF	TGTGCCAGCAGTTCCCCCATTCCTTTAGGGTCCGACAATCAGCCCCAGCATTTT
.	TRBJ2-2	TRBV7-6	.	CASSSTAANTGELFF	TGTGCCAGCAGCTCCACAGCGGCCAACACCGGGGAGCTGTTTTTT
TRBD1	TRBJ2-7	TRBV27	.	CASSLYSAGGYEQYF	TGTGCCAGCAGTTTATATTCGGCAGGGGGCTACGAGCAGTACTTC
.	TRBJ2-5	TRBV5-6	few	CASSLAAGRKTQYF	TGTGCCAGCAGCTTGGCCGCGGGGAGGAAGACCCAGTACTTC
.	TRBJ1-2	TRBV9	.	CASSSLGTGNNYGYTF	TGTGCCAGCAGCTCCCTTGGAACAGGGAACAACTATGGCTACACCTTC
TRBD1	TRBJ2-7	TRBV7-9	.	CASRNRGYEQYF	TGTGCCAGCAGAAACAGGGGCTACGAGCAGTACTTC
.	TRBJ1-2	TRBV2	.	CASSEATDAYGYTF	TGTGCCAGCAGTGAAGCAACAGATGCCTATGGCTACACCTTC
.	TRBJ2-3	TRBV27	.	CASSFVPPLADTQYF	TGTGCCAGCAGTTTCGTGCCGCCACTGGCAGATACGCAGTATTTT
.	TRBJ2-4	TRBV27	.	CASSPFMIAKNIQYF	TGTGCCAGCAGTCCTTTCATGATAGCCAAAAACATTCAGTACTTC
.	TRBJ1-5	TRBV15	.	CATSRDRQVAHQPQHF	TGTGCCACCAGCAGAGATAGGCAGGTAGCCCATCAGCCCCAGCATTTT
.	TRBJ1-2	TRBV6-5	.	CASSYSGGVYGYTF	TGTGCCAGCAGTTACTCCGGCGGGGTCTATGGCTACACCTTC
.	TRBJ1-2	TRBV9	.	CASSVGQEYGYTF	TGTGCCAGCAGCGTAGGACAGGAATATGGCTACACCTTC
.	TRBJ1-5	TRBV6-1	.	CASSSWELSNQPQHF	TGTGCCAGCAGCTCCTGGGAGCTTAGCAATCAGCCCCAGCATTTT
TRBD2	TRBJ2-3	TRBV5-1	.	CASSLRLAGKDTQYF	TGCGCCAGCAGCTTACGGCTAGCGGGCAAAGATACGCAGTATTTT
.	TRBJ1-6	TRBV6-1	.	CASELGRGPNSPLHF	TGTGCCAGCGAGCTTGGGCGGGGACCTAATTCACCCCTCCACTTT
.	TRBJ1-4	TRBV11-2	.	CASSLGWRAGEKLFF	TGTGCCAGCAGCTTAGGGTGGAGGGCCGGCGAAAAACTGTTTTTT
.	TRBJ2-1	TRBV7-2	.	CASSPRGTGGNEQFF	TGTGCCAGCAGCCCCCGGGGTACAGGCGGCAATGAGCAGTTCTTC
TRBD1	TRBJ1-1	TRBV5-4	.	CASSSGGSEAFF	TGTGCCAGCAGCTCAGGGGGGTCTGAAGCTTTCTTT
TRBD2	TRBJ2-1	TRBV6-6	.	CASSYSRTSGNEQFF	TGTGCCAGCAGTTATTCCCGGACTAGCGGGAATGAGCAGTTCTTC
TRBD1	TRBJ1-2	TRBV30	.	CAWSPGQYYGYTF	TGTGCCTGGAGCCCGGGACAGTACTATGGCTACACCTTC
.	TRBJ2-1	TRBV12-5	.	CASGLASGDEQFF	TGTGCTAGTGGTTTGGCTTCAGGGGATGAGCAGTTCTTC
.	TRBJ2-1	TRBV30	.	CACFREYNEQFF	TGTGCCTGTTTCAGGGAGTACAATGAGCAGTTCTTC
TRBD1	TRBJ1-1	TRBV14	.	CASSQVILSGGTEAFF	TGTGCCAGCAGCCAAGTTATCCTATCAGGGGGCACTGAAGCTTTCTTT
TRBD1	TRBJ1-5	TRBV10-2	.	CASSTGEGQPQHF	TGCGCCAGCAGTACAGGGGAGGGTCAGCCCCAGCATTTT
.	TRBJ2-3	TRBV4-2	.	CASSQDRGAGATDTQYF	TGTGCCAGCAGCCAAGATCGAGGGGCAGGGGCCACAGATACGCAGTATTTT
.	TRBJ2-5	TRBV7-9	.	CASSLVGRETQYF	TGTGCCAGCAGCTTAGTTGGTCGAGAGACCCAGTACTTC
.	TRBJ1-4	TRBV2	.	CASSEVFANEKLFF	TGTGCCAGCAGTGAAGTGTTTGCGAATGAAAAACTGTTTTTT
TRBD1	TRBJ1-1	TRBV11-2	.	CASSPGTGGKNTEAFF	TGTGCCAGCAGCCCCGGGACAGGGGGGAAGAACACTGAAGCTTTCTTT
.	TRBJ1-2	TRBV6-1	.	CASREGYGYTF	TGTGCCAGCAGGGAGGGTTATGGCTACACCTTC
TRBD1	TRBJ2-2	TRBV10-3	.	CAITRTGNTGELFF	TGTGCCATCACCCGGACAGGGAACACCGGGGAGCTGTTTTTT
TRBD1	TRBJ1-2	TRBV2	.	CASSDRDRGTYGYTF	TGTGCCAGCAGTGATAGGGACAGGGGAACCTATGGCTACACCTTC
.	TRBJ1-2	TRBV4-1	once	CASSHPAGTPDLANYGYTF	TGCGCCAGCAGCCACCCCGCCGGGACCCCAGACCTAGCTAACTATGGCTACACCTTC
.	TRBJ2-2	TRBV6-1	.	CASSETGWDTGELFF	TGTGCCAGCAGTGAAACAGGGTGGGACACCGGGGAGCTGTTTTTT
.	TRBJ1-6	TRBV6-1	few	CASSEMGSPLHF	TGTGCCAGCAGTGAAATGGGCTCACCCCTCCACTTT
TRBD2	TRBJ2-7	TRBV10-3	.	CASSYLAGGPLHEQYF	TGTGCCAGCAGTTACCTAGCGGGGGGCCCCTTGCACGAGCAGTACTTC
.	TRBJ1-2	TRBV7-6	.	CASSAFGGHGYTF	TGTGCCAGCAGCGCGTTTGGGGGCCATGGCTACACCTTC
.	TRBJ1-1	TRBV19	.	CASTVGYNTEAFF	TGTGCCAGTACTGTAGGGTACAACACTGAAGCTTTCTTT
.	TRBJ1-3	TRBV7-9	.	CASSLVRGFNTIYF	TGTGCCAGCAGCTTAGTGCGGGGATTCAACACCATATATTTT
.	TRBJ1-2	TRBV27	.	CASSSGLSNYGYTF	TGTGCCAGCAGCTCGGGACTATCTAACTATGGCTACACCTTC
.	TRBJ1-5	TRBV10-3	medium-sized	CAISESVWGNQPQHF	TGTGCCATCAGTGAAAGTGTCTGGGGCAATCAGCCCCAGCATTTT
TRBD1	TRBJ1-1	TRBV19	.	CASSYGTGVAGEAFF	TGTGCCAGTTCTTATGGGACAGGGGTGGCTGGTGAAGCTTTCTTT
.	TRBJ2-7	TRBV7-8	.	CASQDRSYEQYF	TGTGCCAGCCAAGACAGGTCCTACGAGCAGTACTTC
.	TRBJ1-3	TRBV13	.	CASSPRGSSGNTIYF	TGTGCCAGCAGCCCCCGAGGCAGCTCTGGAAACACCATATATTTT
.	TRBJ2-7	TRBV6-5	.	CASSAYSERGEQYF	TGTGCCAGCAGTGCGTACTCCGAAAGAGGCGAGCAGTACTTC
TRBD1	TRBJ2-1	TRBV27	.	CASSSGQGVNNEQFF	TGTGCCAGCAGTTCAGGACAGGGAGTAAACAATGAGCAGTTCTTC
.	TRBJ2-7	TRBV6-1	.	CASSEVPRDRSLYEQYF	TGTGCCAGCAGTGAAGTGCCCAGGGACCGTTCTCTCTACGAGCAGTACTTC
.	TRBJ2-5	TRBV6-1	.	CASRPGPQEETQYF	TGTGCCAGCAGGCCGGGTCCCCAAGAAGAGACCCAGTACTTC
.	TRBJ2-1	TRBV7-9	few	CASSSGLETYNEQFF	TGTGCCAGCAGCTCGGGACTGGAGACCTACAATGAGCAGTTCTTC
.	TRBJ2-3	TRBV2	.	CASSEPRGVDTQYF	TGTGCCAGCAGTGAACCCCGCGGAGTTGATACGCAGTATTTT
.	TRBJ2-1	TRBV19	.	CASSIGGYEQFF	TGTGCCAGTAGTATTGGTGGGTATGAGCAGTTCTTC